The sequence of this TCR beta chain was determined in a study of blood T cell repertoires in COVID-19 (dated by TCRdb to the early 2020s). Some background on the complete study: Samples from collaborators originated in the United States, Italy and Spain and spanned both the acute and convalescent phases of COVID-19. Samples were obtained from the ongoing ImmuneRACE study (first 160 participants) and from over a thousand subjects provided by 6 global collaborators. The repertoires were released in a freely available public database meant as a resource for research on the immune response to SARS-CoV-2. Deeply sampled blood TCRbeta repertoires from subjects exposed to, actively infected with, or recovered from COVID-19 were included in the dataset. Where available, HLA class I and class II types were obtained from metadata supplied by the sample provider rather than from assay-based typing. The prospective study material was composed of cDNA or gDNA derived from T cells, B-cell-depleted T cells, or PBMCs. A de-identified subject ID, COVID-19 status, age in years and sex were almost always included in the sample metadata. The investigation overall reported the following: Clinical and demographic metadata were provided uncurated, with the amount varying by source and participant.

Each collaborating institution followed its own protocols to collect whole blood in K2EDTA tubes. For TCRbeta analysis, collaborator samples were shipped as frozen whole blood, as isolated PBMCs, or as DNA extracted from either sample type. The germline V gene (reference sequence) yields LNHDA for CDR1 and SQIVND for CDR2. CDR3 length: 16 amino acids, cysteine to phenylalanine. The read is trimmed to its CDR3 DNA, 48 bases read in frame from base 1. Trimming takes 4 bases from V and 4 bases from J, and the germline ends sit 16 bases apart. About this clone: No cognate antigen has been identified for it. No qualities accompany the bases; no much larger clone lies one base away.

The immunoSEQ Assay, a bias-controlled multiplex PCR, was used to amplify TCRbeta CDR3 regions from genomic DNA. In the paper's pipeline: The number of nucleated cells in each sample was estimated by amplification of reference gene primers within the assay. To quantify the absolute abundance of each unique TCRbeta CDR3 rearrangement, sequence reads were collapsed and filtered. For each sample, productive Simpson clonality was calculated as the square root of Simpson's diversity index over productive rearrangements. TCRdb provides this immuneACCESS table in a form limited to in-frame rearrangements. Some clones are lacking; in checked studies, under half of them reflect an unresolved V gene, and why the rest are absent is not known. V and J calls plus clone size are reproduced from that table; the DNA served to infer D and trimming. For this sample there are 59,000 or so clones; over 75% appear just once. The ten largest account for 6.5% to 8.5% of the sample.

This TCR came from a man in his 60s with acute or convalescent COVID-19. The chain is made from TRBV19 and TRBJ2-2, with a tentative D gene TRBD1 over 6 matching bases. The sequencing input was peripheral blood. The CDR3 sequence is CASSTPQGRGTGELFF. The DNA reads as follows: TGTGCCAGTAGTACCCCACAGGGTAGGGGCACCGGGGAGCTGTTTTTT. The entire variable domain, with the stretches around the CDR3 drawn from the reference TRBV19 and TRBJ2-2 proteins, is DGGITQSPKYLFRKEGQNVTLSCEQNLNHDAMYWYRQDPGQGLRLIYYSQIVNDFQKGDIAEGYSVSREKKESFPLTVTSAQKNPTAFYLCASSTPQGRGTGELFFGEGSRLTVL.